A single sample is the source of the 2 T cell receptor beta chains below, sequenced in a study of blood T cell repertoires in COVID-19. Using immunoSEQ multiplex PCR, the repertoire was profiled, and TCRdb retains in-frame clones only, with some absent. The table records roughly 200,000 clones, roughly 84% of them present only once. The specimen sequenced was PBMCs or T cells enriched from blood (not recorded which). All receptors derive from a man aged 25 to 40 in a cohort exposed to, infected with or recovered from COVID-19 (not recorded which).

V usage is TRBV21-1 and J usage is TRBJ1-2; TRBD1 is the table's D call and was not checked against the DNA. TRBV21-1 is annotated as a pseudogene. The length of the CDR3 is 16 residues. The CDR3 loop reads CASSRRGCWFNYGYTF. As DNA, the CDR3 is TGTGCCAGCAGCAGAAGGGGTTGTTGGTTTAACTATGGCTACACCTTC.

The V gene is TRBV24-1, the J gene TRBJ2-7; 9 nucleotides agree with TRBD1. The CDR3 runs 15 residues. Trimming removed 2 bases from V and 4 bases from J; junction bases left unmatched: 5. Germline-derived CDR1 and CDR2 are KGHDR and SFDVKD. CDR3 region: CATSDSGTGRYEQYF. The CDR3 coding sequence is TGTGCCACCAGTGATTCCGGGACAGGGAGGTACGAGCAGTACTTC.